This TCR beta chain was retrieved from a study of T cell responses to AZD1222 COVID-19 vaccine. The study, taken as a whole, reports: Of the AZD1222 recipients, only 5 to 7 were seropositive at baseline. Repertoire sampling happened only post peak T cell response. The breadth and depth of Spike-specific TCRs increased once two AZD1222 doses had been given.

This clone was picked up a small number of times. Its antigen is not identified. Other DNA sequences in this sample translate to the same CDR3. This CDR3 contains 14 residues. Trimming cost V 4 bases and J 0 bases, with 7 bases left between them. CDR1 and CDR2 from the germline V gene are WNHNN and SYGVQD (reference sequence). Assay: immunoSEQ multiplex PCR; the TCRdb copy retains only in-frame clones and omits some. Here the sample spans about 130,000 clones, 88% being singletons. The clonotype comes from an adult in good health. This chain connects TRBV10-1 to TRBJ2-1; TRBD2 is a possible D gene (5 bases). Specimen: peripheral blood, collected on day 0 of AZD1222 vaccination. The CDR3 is CASSGGSSYNEQFF. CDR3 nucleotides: TGCGCCAGCAGTGGTGGGAGCTCCTACAATGAGCAGTTCTTC.